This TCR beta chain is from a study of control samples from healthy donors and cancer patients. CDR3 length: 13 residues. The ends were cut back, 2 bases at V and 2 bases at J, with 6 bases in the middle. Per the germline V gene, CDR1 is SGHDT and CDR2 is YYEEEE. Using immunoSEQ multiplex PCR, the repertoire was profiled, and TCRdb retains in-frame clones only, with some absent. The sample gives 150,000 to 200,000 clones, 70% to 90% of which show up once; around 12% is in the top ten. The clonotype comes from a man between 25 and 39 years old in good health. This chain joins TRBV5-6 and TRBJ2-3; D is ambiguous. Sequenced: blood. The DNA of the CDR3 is TGTGCCAGCAGCTTTCAGCTCACAGATACGCAGTATTTT. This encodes CASSFQLTDTQYF. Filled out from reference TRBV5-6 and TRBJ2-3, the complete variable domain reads DAGVTQSPTHLIKTRGQQVTLRCSPKSGHDTVSWYQQALGQGPQFIFQYYEEEERQRGNFPDRFSGHQFPNYSSELNVNALLLGDSALYLCASSFQLTDTQYFGPGTRLTVL.